A selection of T cell receptor beta chains follows, all from one sample in a study of identical twins. TCRdb processed the 5' RACE reads anew with MiXCR; each CDR3 protein has one entry. Of about 520,000 distinct CDR3 sequences listed, approximately 22% are singletons. Separately, the same data were catalogued under a study of T cells expressing NK-cell markers.

The sequenced sample was CD4+ T cells sorted from blood. The origin of the receptors is a woman between 18 and 29 years old in good health. The CDR3 runs from the conserved cysteine through the conserved F or W. D genes are given only for firm matches. Clone size appears in some rows only: once, few, many, or a class for an expanded clone.

TRBJ2-5 NA NA TRBV29-1 TGCAGCTTCCAGGGAGTAGGGGAGACCCAGTACTTC CSFQGVGETQYF
TRBJ2-1 NA TRBD2 TRBV6-1 TGTGCCAGCAGTGTGGCTAGCGGGAGTCAATCTGTTTACAATGAGCAGTTCTTC CASSVASGSQSVYNEQFF
TRBJ1-1 few TRBD1 TRBV4-3 TGCGCCAGCAGCCAACAAACAGGGGGTGCTGAAGCTTTCTTT CASSQQTGGAEAFF
TRBJ2-7 many TRBD2 TRBV12-3/TRBV12-4 TGTGCCAGCAGTAACCCGGGACTAGACGGCTACGAGCAGTACTTC CASSNPGLDGYEQYF
TRBJ2-1 NA TRBD2 TRBV20-1 TGCAGTGCTAAACTAGCGGGGGGGCCACGGGAGCAGTTCTTC CSAKLAGGPREQFF
TRBJ2-5 NA TRBD2 TRBV3-1 TGTGCCAGCAGCCGGACTAGAGAGACCCAGTACTTC CASSRTRETQYF
TRBJ1-5 NA TRBD1 TRBV6-2/TRBV6-3 TGTGCCAGCTCATTTAGACGACAGGGAGGCCAGCCCCAGCATTTT CASSFRRQGGQPQHF
TRBJ2-1 NA NA TRBV7-9 TGTGCCAGCATTTCCCCATACAATGAGCAGTTCTTC CASISPYNEQFF
TRBJ2-3 NA NA TRBV7-2 TGTGCCAGCAGCCCGTCGTTTGGGGGCAAAGATACGCAGTATTTT CASSPSFGGKDTQYF
TRBJ2-3 NA NA TRBV20-1 TGCAGTGCTATTCCTCTCACAGATACGCAGTATTTT CSAIPLTDTQYF
TRBJ2-6 few NA TRBV21-1 TGTGCCAGCAGCAAAGAAAAACGGTCCCCAGAAGTAGGGGCCAACGTCCTGACTTTC CASSKEKRSPEVGANVLTF
TRBJ1-1 NA TRBD1 TRBV12-3/TRBV12-4 TGTGCCAGCAGTTCCTCACAGGGGGGAGGCACTGAAGCTTTCTTT CASSSSQGGGTEAFF
TRBJ1-2 NA NA TRBV5-1 TGCGCCAGCAGTTTTGGAGGGGGGAAGGGCTACACCTTC CASSFGGGKGYTF
TRBJ2-7 few TRBD2 TRBV6-1 TGTGCCAGCAGTCTAGCGGGAGGGAATATCCTAAGCTCCTACGAGCAGTACTTC CASSLAGGNILSSYEQYF
TRBJ2-1 few NA TRBV7-6 TGTGCCAGCAGCTTTGGGGCGTGGGACGGGAGCTCCTACAATGAGCAGTTCTTC CASSFGAWDGSSYNEQFF
TRBJ2-3 many TRBD2 TRBV20-1 TGCAGTGCCTCTTACTTTCGTAGCGGGGGGGGGGATACGCAGTATTTT CSASYFRSGGGDTQYF
TRBJ1-1 NA NA TRBV10-3 TGTGCCACGTGCCGGGACGTAAGGATGAACACTGAAGCTTTCTTT CATCRDVRMNTEAFF
TRBJ1-4 NA NA TRBV28 TGTGCCAGCAGTCGGCCGGAAGAAAAACTGTTTTTT CASSRPEEKLFF
TRBJ2-3 NA NA TRBV4-3 TGCGCCAGCAGCCAAGATTTACCGACTCTCACAGATACGCAGTATTTT CASSQDLPTLTDTQYF
TRBJ2-7 few NA TRBV7-9 TGTGCCAGCAGCTTAGAGGAGGGGAACGAGCAGTACTTC CASSLEEGNEQYF
TRBJ2-1 NA TRBD2 TRBV5-1 TGCGCCAGCAGCCCGGGACTAGCGGGGGGTCCTGAGCAGTTCTTC CASSPGLAGGPEQFF
TRBJ2-7 few NA TRBV6-1 TGTGCCAGCATGAGGGACACCAACCCCTACGAGCAGTACTTC CASMRDTNPYEQYF
TRBJ2-3 NA TRBD2 TRBV13 TGTGCCAGCAGCTACCGGACTAGCGGGGCAGATACGCAGTATTTT CASSYRTSGADTQYF
TRBJ2-5 few NA TRBV2 TGTGCCAGCAGCTACCGGGACCTCCAAGAGACCCAGTACTTC CASSYRDLQETQYF
TRBJ2-3 many TRBD2 TRBV5-1 TGCGCCAGCAGCATTGAGCGGGGGGAGCAGTATTTT CASSIERGEQYF
TRBJ2-4 NA NA TRBV4-2 TGTGCCAGCAGCCAGAGCCAGGGGAGCGGGGCCAAAAACATTCAGTACTTC CASSQSQGSGAKNIQYF
TRBJ2-3 NA TRBD2 TRBV20-1 TGCAGTGCTAGAGATGGGCTAGCGGGAGGCCCAATCACAGATACGCAGTATTTT CSARDGLAGGPITDTQYF
TRBJ2-1 few TRBD2 TRBV6-5 TGTGCCAGCAGTTACCAGCGGGGGGGAGTTGAGCAGTTCTTC CASSYQRGGVEQFF
TRBJ2-7 few NA TRBV6-1 TGTGCCAGCAGTGAACGGCCGATACAGGGGGGGGAGCAGTACTTC CASSERPIQGGEQYF
TRBJ1-5 few TRBD1 TRBV4-2 TGTGCCAGCAGCCAAGCGGGCAGGGGGTCCGGGGATCAGCCCCAGCATTTT CASSQAGRGSGDQPQHF
TRBJ2-7 few NA TRBV7-6 TGTGCCAGCAGTCTGAACCAGGGTCCCACCTACGAGCAGTACTTC CASSLNQGPTYEQYF
TRBJ2-1 once TRBD2 TRBV25-1 TGTGCCAGTTCTAGAGCGGGAGGGCCGGGTGAGCAGTTCTTC CASSRAGGPGEQFF
TRBJ2-7 NA NA TRBV19 TGTGCCAGTAGTCGGTACAGGGAGTCGGTCGAGCAGTACTTC CASSRYRESVEQYF
TRBJ1-1 NA TRBD1 TRBV6-6 TGTGCCAGCAGTGGGGACAGTGAAGCTTTCTTT CASSGDSEAFF
TRBJ2-7 NA NA TRBV7-2 TGTGCCAGCAGCCGACTACTAGCCTACGAGCAGTACTTC CASSRLLAYEQYF
TRBJ2-1 NA TRBD2 TRBV5-1 TGCGCCAGCAGCAAGCAGGGAGGGCCGTACAATGAGCAGTTCTTC CASSKQGGPYNEQFF
TRBJ2-5 few TRBD2 TRBV20-1 TGCAGTGCTAGAGGGCGGGGGGTCTTAGAGACCCAGTACTTC CSARGRGVLETQYF
TRBJ2-7 NA TRBD2 TRBV12-3/TRBV12-4 TGTGCCAGCAGCCGGACTAGCGGTACCCTCCCGTACTTC CASSRTSGTLPYF
TRBJ2-1 NA NA TRBV18 TGTGCCAGCTCACCGGGACTGATGAACAATGAGCAGTTCTTC CASSPGLMNNEQFF
TRBJ2-7 NA NA TRBV12-3/TRBV12-4 TGTGCCAGCAGTTCGGCAGGGGCGGCGAGTGAGCAGTACTTC CASSSAGAASEQYF
TRBJ2-7 few NA TRBV6-5 TGTGCCAGCAGTTACCGCCCCGATACCTACGAGCAGTACTTC CASSYRPDTYEQYF
TRBJ1-5 few NA TRBV12-3/TRBV12-4 TGTGCCAGCAGTTTAAGGTCAGATGGCAATCAGCCCCAGCATTTT CASSLRSDGNQPQHF